Below are 27 T cell receptor beta chains sequenced from a single sample in a study of T cell responses to AZD1222 COVID-19 vaccine. Assay: immunoSEQ multiplex PCR; the TCRdb copy retains only in-frame clones and omits some. The data contain about 120,000 clones, 85% to 90% of them singletons. Sample: peripheral blood, taken on day 0 of AZD1222 vaccination. The receptors derive from an adult in good health.

The chain combines TRBV28 with TRBJ1-2, with 7 bases fitting TRBD1. The CDR3 is made up of 13 amino acids. Germline trimming cut 6 bases from V and 6 bases from J; bases unmatched to any gene: 7. CDR1 is MDHEN, CDR2 SYDVKM, per germline. CDR3 sequence reads: CASRTTGRNGYTF. In nucleotides, the CDR3 is TGTGCCAGCAGAACGACAGGGAGAAATGGCTACACCTTC.

The CDR3 sequence: CASSEPMGDPYNSPLHF. DNA of the CDR3: TGCGCCAGCAGCGAACCCATGGGGGACCCCTATAATTCACCCCTCCACTTT. The V and J genes are TRBV10-1 and TRBJ1-6; D is possibly TRBD1 (5 bases). CDR1 and CDR2 (germline): WNHNN, SYGVQD (reference sequence). The CDR3 consists of 17 residues. V shed 6 bases and J shed 2 bases, with 17 bases lying between them.

This chain uses TRBV11-2 with TRBJ1-2; D remains ambiguous. Looked up from germline, CDR1 is SGHAT and CDR2 is FQNNGV. V dropped 5 bases and J dropped 2 bases, with 9 bases sitting between them. CDR3 size: 13 residues. In DNA form, the CDR3 reads TGTGCCAGCAGCACCGCGGGGAACTATGGCTACACCTTC. Its translation is CASSTAGNYGYTF.

The gene calls are TRBV5-4 and TRBJ2-1; tentatively, D is TRBD1 (6 bases). CDR3 length: 13 amino acids. Between the trimmed V and J ends, which lost 6 bases and 16 bases, there was a span of 23 bases. Germline V CDR1 and CDR2: SGHNT, YYREEE (reference sequence). CDR3 amino acids: CASNSKDSPYLFF. CDR3 sequence (DNA): TGTGCCAGCAACTCTAAGGACAGCCCGTACCTCTTCTTC.

The chain links TRBV5-4 to TRBJ2-7; 8 bases align to TRBD1. The CDR3 length is 14 residues. The J segment lost 2 bases and the V segment lost 5 bases, leaving 6 bases of the junction unmatched. Per germline, CDR1 SGHNT and CDR2 YYREEE (reference sequence). This CDR3 is CASRRQGMAYEQYF. The CDR3 nucleotides are TGTGCCAGCAGGAGACAGGGGATGGCCTACGAGCAGTACTTC. Full variable domain (remainder filled in from reference TRBV5-4 and TRBJ2-7): ETGVTQSPTHLIKTRGQQVTLRCSSQSGHNTVSWYQQALGQGPQFIFQYYREEENGRGNFPPRFSGLQFPNYSSELNVNALELDDSALYLCASRRQGMAYEQYFGPGTRLTVT.

The rearrangement links TRBV7-3 to TRBJ2-1; tentative D call: TRBD2 (6 bases). Germline V gene lookup returns CDR1 SGHTA and CDR2 FQGTGA. This CDR3 has 15 residues. V was clipped by 3 bases and J by 0 bases, with 9 bases between them. CDR3 residues: CASSFGGSSYNEQFF. The CDR3 coding sequence is TGTGCCAGCAGCTTTGGGGGGAGCTCCTACAATGAGCAGTTCTTC.

The chain employs TRBV7-9 and TRBJ2-7; unclear D gene. This CDR3 has 12 amino acids. Germline CDR1 SEHNR, CDR2 FQNEAQ (reference sequence). Trimming removed 4 bases from V and 5 bases from J, with 9 bases in between. CDR3 residues: CASSYFVDEQYF. CDR3 bases: TGTGCCAGCAGCTACTTTGTAGACGAGCAGTACTTC.

Details on this clone: The sample contains more than one DNA sequence encoding this CDR3. This chain's CDR3 is CASSQDRGINTGELFF. The CDR3 nucleotides are TGCGCCAGCAGCCAAGACAGGGGGATCAACACCGGGGAGCTGTTTTTT. The chain combines TRBV4-3 with TRBJ2-2; 7 bases are shared with TRBD1. There are 16 residues in the CDR3. Per germline, CDR1 LGHNA and CDR2 YSLEER. The trim removed 0 bases at V and 2 bases at J, leaving 3 bases unmatched.

This chain connects TRBV5-6 to TRBJ1-2; 8 bases match TRBD1. The CDR3 runs 15 residues. Germline loops: CDR1 SGHDT, CDR2 YYEEEE. V dropped 0 bases and J dropped 4; count of bases not matched to a gene: 5. The CDR3 region is CASSLGAGGPYGYTF. In DNA, the CDR3 is TGTGCCAGCAGCTTGGGGGCAGGGGGCCCCTATGGCTACACCTTC.

J is TRBJ2-5 and V is TRBV27; TRBD1 aligns across 8 bases. Per germline, CDR1 MNHEY and CDR2 SMNVEV (reference sequence). J was trimmed by 3 bases and V by 5 bases; bases with no gene match: 8. The CDR3 is made up of 15 amino acids. CDR3 in amino acids: CASSPRTGFEETQYF. The CDR3, as DNA: TGTGCCAGCAGTCCCCGGACAGGGTTTGAAGAGACCCAGTACTTC.

V is TRBV7-9 and J is TRBJ1-1; no firm D call. Germline-derived CDR1 and CDR2 are SEHNR and FQNEAQ (reference sequence). Trimming cost V 3 bases and J 1 base, with 12 bases left between them. This CDR3 spans 15 amino acids. DNA of the CDR3: TGTGCCAGCAGCTTGGCGGGCGCGGAGAACACTGAAGCTTTCTTT. This codes for CASSLAGAENTEAFF.

The CDR3 here is CASSPQGAVTEAFF. CDR3 in DNA: TGTGCCAGCTCACCGCAGGGGGCAGTCACTGAAGCTTTCTTT. The J gene is TRBJ1-1, the V gene TRBV18, with 8 bases fitting TRBD1. CDR1 KGHSH and CDR2 LQKENI come from the germline V gene. The V and J ends lost 3 bases and 4 bases, in that order; junction bases with no gene match: 4. The length of the CDR3 is 14 residues.

This rearrangement joins TRBV28 to TRBJ1-2, with unresolved D. Trimming shortened V by 1 base and J by 3 bases, and 9 bases separated the two germline ends. Looked up from germline, CDR1 is MDHEN and CDR2 is SYDVKM. The CDR3 contains 14 residues. CDR3 in amino acids: CASSLYRTDYGYTF. For the CDR3, the DNA is TGTGCCAGCAGTTTATACCGGACGGACTATGGCTACACCTTC.

The chain is built from TRBV14 and TRBJ1-1, with D unresolved. The germline gives CDR1 SGHDN, CDR2 FVKESK. The CDR3 is made up of 13 amino acids. V was trimmed by 4 bases and J by 8 bases, leaving 14 bases between them. In DNA, the CDR3 is TGTGCCAGCAGCCCCACGAGGTTGGGAGAAGCTTTCTTT. Protein sequence: CASSPTRLGEAFF.

The chain carries TRBV27 and TRBJ1-3; D remains unclear. Germline lookup yields CDR1 MNHEY and CDR2 SMNVEV (reference sequence). V was cut by 7 bases and J by 0 bases, with 13 bases left in between. The CDR3 spans 15 residues. The CDR3 nucleotides are TGTGCCAGCACCCTTGGGGTCCTCTCTGGAAACACCATATATTTT. As protein: CASTLGVLSGNTIYF.

A few counts support this clone. J is TRBJ2-7 and V is TRBV2; D could derive from TRBD1 or TRBD2 (6 bases each). The CDR3 covers 13 residues. CDR1 SNHLY and CDR2 FYNNEI come from the germline V gene. V lost 8 bases to trimming and J lost 7 bases, with 18 bases between them. CDR3 in amino acids: CASGRTVQGEQYF. CDR3 in DNA: TGTGCCAGCGGGAGGACGGTCCAGGGGGAGCAGTACTTC.

The chain carries TRBV20-1 and TRBJ1-1, with 7 bases matching TRBD1. CDR1 is DFQATT and CDR2 is SNEGSKA in the germline V gene (reference sequence). V was pared by 4 bases and J by 8 bases, with 4 bases of the junction left unmatched. This CDR3 region has 11 residues. CDR3 residues: CSATPDREAFF. The CDR3 DNA is TGCAGTGCTACCCCGGACAGGGAAGCTTTCTTT.

The CDR3 sequence is CASRGTTTDTQYF. CDR3 DNA sequence: TGTGCCAGCAGAGGGACTACCACAGATACGCAGTATTTT. This rearrangement joins TRBV2 to TRBJ2-3; 7 bases are shared with TRBD2. This CDR3 is built from 13 residues. J lost 2 bases, V lost 6 bases, and 2 bases had no gene match. Germline values: CDR1 SNHLY, CDR2 FYNNEI.

The V gene is TRBV11-2, the J gene TRBJ2-2; D is possibly TRBD1 (5 bases). Germline V gene data show CDR1 as SGHAT and CDR2 as FQNNGV. The V gene lost 4 bases and the J gene lost 0 bases, with 12 bases spanning the gap. The CDR3 has 16 residues. This CDR3 is CASSYILTANTGELFF. CDR3 in DNA: TGTGCCAGCAGCTATATCCTGACAGCGAACACCGGGGAGCTGTTTTTT.

This chain joins TRBV10-3 and TRBJ1-6, with 9 nucleotides matching TRBD1. The CDR3 contains 14 residues. The germline CDR1 and CDR2 sequences are ENHRY and SYGVKD. V was pared by 6 bases and J by 6 bases, with 3 bases of the junction left unmatched. CDR3 region: CAIRGTGTNSPLHF. In DNA form, the CDR3 reads TGTGCCATCAGGGGGACAGGGACTAATTCACCCCTCCACTTT.

The chain uses TRBV9 and TRBJ2-7; perhaps TRBD1 as D (5 bases). This CDR3 comprises 12 residues. V lost 4 bases and J lost 7, with 12 bases in between. Germline CDR1 SGDLS, CDR2 YYNGEE. The CDR3 loop reads CASSPRRGEQYF. The CDR3 DNA sequence: TGTGCCAGCAGCCCTAGAAGGGGAGAGCAGTACTTC.

A word on this clone: In the same sample, other DNA sequences code for this CDR3. V gene TRBV19 combines with J gene TRBJ1-1, with a possible D match to TRBD1 (6 bases). In germline, CDR1 is LNHDA, CDR2 SQIVND (reference sequence). This CDR3 has 14 amino acids. V lost 0 bases and J 4 bases, leaving 9 bases between the germline ends. As DNA, the CDR3 is TGTGCCAGTAGTATAGACAGGGGAGGCACTGAAGCTTTCTTT. Protein sequence: CASSIDRGGTEAFF.

The chain has TRBV9 and TRBJ1-1; possibly TRBD1 for D (6 bases). The V end was cut by 0 bases, the J end by 3 bases, with 15 bases between. Germline V lookup: CDR1 SGDLS, CDR2 YYNGEE. This CDR3 region has 16 residues. This CDR3 reads CASSVGPGAGDTEAFF. CDR3 in DNA: TGTGCCAGCAGCGTAGGACCAGGGGCGGGGGACACTGAAGCTTTCTTT.

This clone was seen a single time. The gene calls are TRBV28 and TRBJ1-1, with D possibly TRBD1 on 5 matching bases. Between the trimmed V and J ends, which lost 3 bases and 2 bases, there was a span of 10 bases. The CDR3 runs to 14 residues. Germline-derived CDR1 and CDR2 are MDHEN and SYDVKM. The chain's CDR3 is CASSFGGGNTEAFF. The CDR3 bases are TGTGCCAGCAGTTTTGGCGGGGGAAACACTGAAGCTTTCTTT.

This clone was observed a handful of times. The V and J genes are TRBV10-2 and TRBJ2-3; 13 bases fit TRBD2. CDR1 and CDR2 (germline): WSHSY, SAAADI. V dropped 6 bases and J dropped 4; count of bases not matched to a gene: 1. CDR3 length: 14 residues. The CDR3 bases are TGCGCCAGCAGACTAGCGGGGGGGCCAGATACGCAGTATTTT. Encoded protein: CASRLAGGPDTQYF.

The chain has TRBV5-1 and TRBJ2-1; 10 bases match TRBD1. Germline CDR1 and CDR2: SGHRS and YFSETQ. V lost 4 bases, J lost 9 bases, and 10 bases stayed unmatched. The CDR3 contains 15 residues. CDR3 in amino acids: CASSTGQGLKGEQFF. CDR3 bases: TGCGCCAGCAGCACGGGACAGGGGCTGAAGGGTGAGCAGTTCTTC.

The V call is TRBV5-1, the J call TRBJ1-2; D is possibly TRBD1 (5 bases). The CDR3 length is 14 residues. V lost 0 bases and J 7 bases, leaving 13 bases between the germline ends. In germline, CDR1 is SGHRS, CDR2 YFSETQ. The CDR3 DNA follows: TGCGCCAGCAGCTTGGAGGCCCAGGGAACTGGCTACACCTTC. Its translation: CASSLEAQGTGYTF.